These T cell receptor beta chains were read from a single sample in a study of CD8 T cells in ankylosing spondylitis. TCRdb processed the 5' RACE reads anew with MiXCR; each CDR3 protein has one entry. This table has 150,000 or so distinct CDR3 sequences, approximately 9% appearing once. Sequenced input: blood, either unsorted or a sorted T cell fraction (not recorded which). All receptors come from a female donor with ankylosing spondylitis or in good health (not recorded which). Both conserved end residues are part of each CDR3. The D gene is left open where the match is weak. Where a row states a size, it is once, few, many or the class of an expanded clone; other rows omit it.

d_call,v_call,j_call,clone_size,cdr3_nt,cdr3_aa
TRBD2,TRBV6-2/TRBV6-3,TRBJ2-1,many,TGTGCCAGCAGCCACCTAGCGGGAAACAATGAGCAGTTCTTC,CASSHLAGNNEQFF
NA,TRBV21-1,TRBJ2-2,NA,TGTGCCAGCAGCAAAGATGGGAGGGGGAGAACCGGGGAGCTGTTTTTT,CASSKDGRGRTGELFF
NA,TRBV28,TRBJ2-1,few,TGTGCCAGCAGTCTAACTACAAATCTACAGAGTGAGCAGTTCTTC,CASSLTTNLQSEQFF
NA,TRBV7-8,TRBJ2-2,NA,TGTGCCACCACAGCTAGGATAAACACCGGGGAGCTGTTTTTT,CATTARINTGELFF
NA,TRBV29-1,TRBJ2-1,many,TGCAGCGTTGAAGATGAAGAAGCGCAAACCTACAATGAGCAGTTCTTC,CSVEDEEAQTYNEQFF
NA,TRBV29-1,TRBJ1-2,NA,TGCAGCGTTGTTGGAGAGCCAGGAGGCTATGGCTACACCTTC,CSVVGEPGGYGYTF
NA,TRBV12-3/TRBV12-4,TRBJ2-1,NA,TGTGCCAGCACCCCCTCCGGGAATGAGCAGTTCTTC,CASTPSGNEQFF
TRBD2,TRBV12-5,TRBJ2-1,few,TGTGCTAGTGGTTGGGGTAGCGGGAGTGACTCCTACAATGAGCAGTTCTTC,CASGWGSGSDSYNEQFF
NA,TRBV30,TRBJ1-6,few,TGTGCCTGGAGTGTTCATACAAATTCACCCCTCCACTTT,CAWSVHTNSPLHF
NA,TRBV25-1,TRBJ1-5,NA,TGTGCCAGCAGTGGCCGGGGGGCAGCCCAGCATTTT,CASSGRGAAQHF
NA,TRBV30,TRBJ2-1,few,TGTGCCTGGAGTGTAGGCATAGGCCCCTACAATGAGCAGTTCTTC,CAWSVGIGPYNEQFF
NA,TRBV20-1,TRBJ1-5,NA,TGCAGTGCTTTCAGGGGTAGCAATCAGCCCCAGCATTTT,CSAFRGSNQPQHF
NA,TRBV12-3/TRBV12-4,TRBJ2-2,NA,TGTGCCAGTTCCGCGAGAGCCGGGGAGCTGTTTTTT,CASSARAGELFF
NA,TRBV12-5,TRBJ2-1,few,TGTGCTAGTGGTTACAACCCCACGGAGGGGGGGTACAATGAGCAGTTCTTC,CASGYNPTEGGYNEQFF
NA,TRBV2,TRBJ1-2,many,TGTGCCAGCAGGGCCGGGACACGGTACGAGGGCTACACCTTC,CASRAGTRYEGYTF
NA,TRBV20-1,TRBJ2-7,few,TGCAGTGCTAGAGTCCAGCGGGTTTCCTACGAGCAGTACTTC,CSARVQRVSYEQYF
NA,TRBV20-1,TRBJ1-2,many,TGCAGTGCTCTAAGACTCCTGAACTATGGCTACACCTTC,CSALRLLNYGYTF
NA,TRBV12-3/TRBV12-4,TRBJ2-5,many,TGTGCCAGCACATTGGCACTTTACGAGACCCAGTACTTC,CASTLALYETQYF
NA,TRBV20-1,TRBJ2-7,many,TGCAGTGCTAGAGGATCGTGGCTAGCGATAGGTAACGAGCAGTACTTC,CSARGSWLAIGNEQYF
NA,TRBV24-1,TRBJ1-1,many,TGTGCCACCAAGACTAACACTGAAGCTTTCTTT,CATKTNTEAFF
NA,TRBV5-1,TRBJ2-5,NA,TGCGCCAGCAGCTTGGGTGCTAGCGCTGAGTACTTC,CASSLGASAEYF
NA,TRBV20-1,TRBJ1-3,many,TGCAGTGCTAGTTCGGCACACTCTGGAAACACCATATATTTT,CSASSAHSGNTIYF
NA,TRBV6-2/TRBV6-3,TRBJ2-1,many,TGTGCCAGCAGGAGGGGACCTACGGGATTAATACGGGGGTGGAAGGGCAATGAGCAGTTCTTC,CASRRGPTGLIRGWKGNEQFF
TRBD2,TRBV7-9,TRBJ2-1,few,TGTGCCAGCAAGGAAGCGGGAGTTCGGGATGAGCAGTTCTTC,CASKEAGVRDEQFF
NA,TRBV12-3/TRBV12-4,TRBJ2-3,few,TGTGCCAGCAGCCCCCCAATTGAAGATACGCAGTATTTT,CASSPPIEDTQYF
TRBD1,TRBV11-1,TRBJ2-1,few,TGTGCCAGCAGCTCGACCATGCTCCGGGACAGGGTGTCCCCCTACAATGAGCAGTTCTTC,CASSSTMLRDRVSPYNEQFF